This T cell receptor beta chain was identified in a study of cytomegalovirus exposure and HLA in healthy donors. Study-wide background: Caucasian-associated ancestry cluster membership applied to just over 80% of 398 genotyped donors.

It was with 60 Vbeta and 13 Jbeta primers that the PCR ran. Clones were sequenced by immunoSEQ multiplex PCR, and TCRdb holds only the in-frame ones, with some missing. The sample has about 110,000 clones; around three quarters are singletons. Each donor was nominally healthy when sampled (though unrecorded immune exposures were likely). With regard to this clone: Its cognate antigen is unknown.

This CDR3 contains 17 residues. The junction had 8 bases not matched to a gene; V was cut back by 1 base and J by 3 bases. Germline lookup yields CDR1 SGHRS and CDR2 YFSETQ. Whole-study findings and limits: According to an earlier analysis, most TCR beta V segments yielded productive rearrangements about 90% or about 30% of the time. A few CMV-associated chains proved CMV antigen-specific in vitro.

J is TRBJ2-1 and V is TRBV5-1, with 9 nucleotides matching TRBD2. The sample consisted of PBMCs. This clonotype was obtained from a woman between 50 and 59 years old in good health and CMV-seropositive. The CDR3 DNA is TGCGCCAGCAGCTTGAGGACTAGCGACCGCTTCTACAATGAGCAGTTCTTC. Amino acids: CASSLRTSDRFYNEQFF.